This T cell receptor (beta chain) was captured by sequencing in a study of blood T cell repertoires in COVID-19. Study context: Whether acute or convalescent, the COVID-19 samples came from the United States, Italy and Spain. In each case, the material was cDNA or gDNA derived from T cells, B-cell-depleted T cells, or PBMCs.

As processed by the authors: Amplification of reference gene primers was used by the study to estimate nucleated cell counts. Assay used: immunoSEQ multiplex PCR; TCRdb lists only in-frame clones, some missing. Clone size and the V and J calls come from that table; the DNA yielded D and trimming. The sample gives around 250,000 clones, 80% to 90% of which show up once; approximately 6% is in the top ten. Sample: peripheral blood. This TCR was recovered from a man at least 80 years old with acute or convalescent COVID-19.

The CDR3 protein is CASSQMGRRLHNEQFF. The CDR3 DNA sequence: TGTGCCAGCAGCCAAATGGGGCGTAGACTTCACAATGAGCAGTTCTTC. The rearrangement uses TRBV3-1 (or the pseudogene TRBV3-2) and TRBJ2-1, with D possibly TRBD1 on 5 matching bases. Germline assignment: CDR1 LGHDT and CDR2 YNNKEL (reference sequence). The CDR3 has 16 residues. Trimming cost V 2 bases and J 5 bases, with 16 bases left between them.